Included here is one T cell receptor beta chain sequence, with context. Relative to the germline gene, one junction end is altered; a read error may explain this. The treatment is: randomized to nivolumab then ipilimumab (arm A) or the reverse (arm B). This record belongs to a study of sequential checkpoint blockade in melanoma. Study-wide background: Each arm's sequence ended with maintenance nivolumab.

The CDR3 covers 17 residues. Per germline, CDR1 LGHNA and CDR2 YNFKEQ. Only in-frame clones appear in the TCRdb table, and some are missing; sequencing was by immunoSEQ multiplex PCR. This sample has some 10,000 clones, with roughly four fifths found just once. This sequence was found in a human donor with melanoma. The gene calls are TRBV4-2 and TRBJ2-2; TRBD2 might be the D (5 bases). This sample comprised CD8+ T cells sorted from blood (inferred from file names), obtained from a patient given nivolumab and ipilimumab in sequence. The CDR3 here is CASSEEVSGSSAGELFF. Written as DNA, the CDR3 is TGTGCCAGCAGCGAAGAGGTCAGCGGATCCAGTGCCGGGGAGCTGTTTTTT.